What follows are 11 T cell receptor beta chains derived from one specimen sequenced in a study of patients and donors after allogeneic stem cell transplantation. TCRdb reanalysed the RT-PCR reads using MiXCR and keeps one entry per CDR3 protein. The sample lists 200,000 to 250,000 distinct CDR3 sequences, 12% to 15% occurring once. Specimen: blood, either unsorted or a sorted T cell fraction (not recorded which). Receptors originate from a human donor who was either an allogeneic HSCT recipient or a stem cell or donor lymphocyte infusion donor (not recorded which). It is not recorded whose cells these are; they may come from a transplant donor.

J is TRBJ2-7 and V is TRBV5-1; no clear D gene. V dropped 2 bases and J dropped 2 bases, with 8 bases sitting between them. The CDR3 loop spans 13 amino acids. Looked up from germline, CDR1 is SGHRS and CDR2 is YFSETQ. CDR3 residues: CASSLGIAYEQYF. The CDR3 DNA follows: TGCGCCAGCAGCTTAGGGATCGCCTACGAGCAGTACTTC.

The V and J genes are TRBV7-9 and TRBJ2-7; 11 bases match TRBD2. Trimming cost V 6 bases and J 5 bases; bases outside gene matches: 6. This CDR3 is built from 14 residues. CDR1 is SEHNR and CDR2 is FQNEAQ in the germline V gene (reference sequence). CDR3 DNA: TGTGCCAGCAGAAGACTAGCGGGATCCCACGAGCAGTACTTC. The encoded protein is CASRRLAGSHEQYF.

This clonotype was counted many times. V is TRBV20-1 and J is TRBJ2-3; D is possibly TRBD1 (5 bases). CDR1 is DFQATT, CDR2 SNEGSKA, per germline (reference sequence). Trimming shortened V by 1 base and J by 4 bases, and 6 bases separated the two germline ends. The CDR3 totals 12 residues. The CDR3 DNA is TGCAGTGCTAGAGTGGGGCCAGATACGCAGTATTTT. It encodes CSARVGPDTQYF.

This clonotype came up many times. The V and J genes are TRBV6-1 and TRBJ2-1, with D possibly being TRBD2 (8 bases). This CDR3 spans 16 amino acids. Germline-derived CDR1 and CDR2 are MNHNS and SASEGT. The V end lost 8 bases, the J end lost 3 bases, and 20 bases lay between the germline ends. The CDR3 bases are TGTGCCAGCTCTTTAGGGGGCGGGAGGATCTACAATGAGCAGTTCTTC. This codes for CASSLGGGRIYNEQFF.

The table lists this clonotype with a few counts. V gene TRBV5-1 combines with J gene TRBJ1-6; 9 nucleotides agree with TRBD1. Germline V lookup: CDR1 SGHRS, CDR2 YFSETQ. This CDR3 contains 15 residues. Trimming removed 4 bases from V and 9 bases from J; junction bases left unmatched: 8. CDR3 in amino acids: CASSASGQGSSPLHF. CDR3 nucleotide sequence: TGCGCCAGCAGCGCTTCAGGACAGGGGAGTTCACCCCTCCACTTT.

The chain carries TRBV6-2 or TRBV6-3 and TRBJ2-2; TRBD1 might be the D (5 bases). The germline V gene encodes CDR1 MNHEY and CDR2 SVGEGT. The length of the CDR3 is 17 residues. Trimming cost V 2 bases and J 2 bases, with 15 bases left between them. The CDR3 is CASSYGAGAGNTGELFF. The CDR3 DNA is TGTGCCAGCAGTTACGGGGCCGGCGCCGGAAACACCGGGGAGCTGTTTTTT.

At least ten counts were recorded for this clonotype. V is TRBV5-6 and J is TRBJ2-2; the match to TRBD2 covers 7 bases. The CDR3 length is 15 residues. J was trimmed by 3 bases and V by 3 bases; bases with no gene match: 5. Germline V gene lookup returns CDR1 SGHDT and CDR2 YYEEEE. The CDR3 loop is CASSSQGGDTGELFF. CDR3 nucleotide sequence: TGTGCCAGCAGCTCCCAGGGAGGGGACACCGGGGAGCTGTTTTTT.

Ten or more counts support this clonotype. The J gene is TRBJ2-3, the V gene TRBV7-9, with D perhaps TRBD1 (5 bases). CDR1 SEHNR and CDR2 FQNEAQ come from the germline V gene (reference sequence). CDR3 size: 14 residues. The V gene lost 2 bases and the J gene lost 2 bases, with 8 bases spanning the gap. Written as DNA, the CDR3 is TGTGCCAGCAGCTTACCAGGGCCCACAGATACGCAGTATTTT. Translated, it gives CASSLPGPTDTQYF.

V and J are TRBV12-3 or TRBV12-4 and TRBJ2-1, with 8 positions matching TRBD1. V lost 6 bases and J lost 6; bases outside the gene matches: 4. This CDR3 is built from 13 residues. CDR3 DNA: TGTGCCAGCAGCGGACAGGGCAGCAATGAGCAGTTCTTC. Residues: CASSGQGSNEQFF.

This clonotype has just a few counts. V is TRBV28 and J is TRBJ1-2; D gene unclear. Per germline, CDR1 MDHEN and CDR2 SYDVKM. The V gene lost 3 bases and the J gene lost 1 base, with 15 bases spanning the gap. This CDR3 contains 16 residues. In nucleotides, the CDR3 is TGTGCCAGCAGTTTTCCCTCGGCAGCGCTTAACTATGGCTACACCTTC. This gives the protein CASSFPSAALNYGYTF.

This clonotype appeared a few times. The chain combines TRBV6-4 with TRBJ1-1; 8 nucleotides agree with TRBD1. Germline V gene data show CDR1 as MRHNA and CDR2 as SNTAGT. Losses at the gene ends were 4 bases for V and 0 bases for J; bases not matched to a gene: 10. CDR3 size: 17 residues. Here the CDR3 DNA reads TGTGCCAGCAGTGCCTCCCATGGACAGGGAATGAACACTGAAGCTTTCTTT. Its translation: CASSASHGQGMNTEAFF.